The rows below give T cell receptor beta chains drawn from one sample of a study of cytomegalovirus exposure and HLA in healthy donors. Libraries were prepared by immunoSEQ multiplex PCR; TCRdb keeps only in-frame clonotypes and omits some of them. The sample consists of 95,000 to 150,000 clones, roughly 70% of them appearing once. Sequenced material: PBMCs. The receptors were sampled from a man aged 40-50 years in good health and CMV-seropositive. Each CDR3 is given with its conserved first and last residue. Fields, in order: D gene, V gene, CDR3 length, clone size, J gene, CDR3 DNA, CDR3 protein. D genes are given only for firm matches. Clone size, where shown, is once, few, many, or a class for clones that have expanded.

.	TRBV27	15	.	TRBJ2-5	TGTGCCAGCAGTTTAGGTAGAGCGGGTTGGGAGACCCAGTACTTC	CASSLGRAGWETQYF
TRBD2	TRBV11-1	14	.	TRBJ2-1	TGTGCCAGCAGCTCCGCGGGAGGGCGAGTTGAGCAGTTCTTC	CASSSAGGRVEQFF
TRBD2	TRBV6-1	14	.	TRBJ2-7	TGTGCCAGCAGTGATCAAGCGGGGGGCTACGAGCAGTACTTC	CASSDQAGGYEQYF
.	TRBV7-9	13	.	TRBJ2-7	TGTGCCAGCAGCTCTACCCCAGGGGACGAGCAGTACTTC	CASSSTPGDEQYF
TRBD1	TRBV7-9	15	.	TRBJ1-5	TGTGCCAGCAGCGGGGAGGACAGGGGTAGCCAGCCCCAGCATTTT	CASSGEDRGSQPQHF
TRBD1	TRBV5-5	15	.	TRBJ1-2	TGTGCCAGCAGCTTTAGACAGGGGACTGACTATGGCCACACCTTC	CASSFRQGTDYGHTF
.	TRBV6-6	12	.	TRBJ2-3	TGTGCCAGCAGTAGAGGCGGCGGTACGCAGTATTTT	CASSRGGGTQYF
TRBD1	TRBV5-4	17	.	TRBJ2-6	TGTGCCAGCAGCTCGCCCGGGACAGGGCCCGGGGCCAACGTCCTGACTTTC	CASSSPGTGPGANVLTF
TRBD1	TRBV5-1	13	.	TRBJ1-2	TGCGCCAGCAGCTACGGGACAGGGGATGGCTACACCTTC	CASSYGTGDGYTF
.	TRBV6-1	13	.	TRBJ1-2	TGTGCCAGCAGTGAGGGCCGAGACTATGGCTACACCTTC	CASSEGRDYGYTF
TRBD1	TRBV6-5	14	.	TRBJ1-2	TGTGCCAGCAGTACCCGGACAGGGGGCTATGGCTACACCTTC	CASSTRTGGYGYTF
TRBD1	TRBV7-3	15	.	TRBJ2-7	TGTGCCAGCAGCTTAGCCGGGACAGCGCCCTACGAGCAGTACTTC	CASSLAGTAPYEQYF
.	TRBV7-6	13	once	TRBJ2-5	TGTGCCAGCAGCTATACTCCCCAAGAGACCCAGTACTTC	CASSYTPQETQYF
.	TRBV28	15	.	TRBJ1-5	TGTGCCAGCAGTTTATTAAGGGGGAGCAATCAGCCCCAGCATTTT	CASSLLRGSNQPQHF
.	TRBV19	15	once	TRBJ1-6	TGTGCCAGTAGTATAGGGAGTACCTATAATTCACCCCTCCACTTT	CASSIGSTYNSPLHF
TRBD1	TRBV7-2	17	.	TRBJ2-2	TGTGCCAGCAGCTCCCCTCCCGGGACAGGCCTCACCGGGGAGCTGTTTTTT	CASSSPPGTGLTGELFF
.	TRBV5-4	16	.	TRBJ2-6	TGTGCCAGCAGCTGGAGGGGGAGGGCTGGGGCCAACGTCCTGACTTTC	CASSWRGRAGANVLTF
.	TRBV7-6	13	.	TRBJ2-1	TGTGCCAGCAGCTTAGCGTCGGGTTATGAGCAGTTCTTC	CASSLASGYEQFF
TRBD1	TRBV27	15	.	TRBJ2-5	TGTGCCAGCAGTCCCCGGACAGGGGTACAAGAGACCCAGTACTTC	CASSPRTGVQETQYF
TRBD1	TRBV6-1	14	once	TRBJ2-1	TGTGCCAGCAGGAGGACAGGGTCTAACAATGAGCAGTTCTTC	CASRRTGSNNEQFF
.	TRBV30	12	.	TRBJ1-2	TGTGCCTGGAGTCCTCAGGGGTATGGCTACACCTTC	CAWSPQGYGYTF
TRBD1	TRBV19	16	.	TRBJ1-1	TGTGCCAGTAGCCACCGCCCGGGACAGGGGAACACTGAAGCTTTCTTT	CASSHRPGQGNTEAFF
TRBD1	TRBV30	15	few	TRBJ2-7	TGTGCCTGGAGTGTGCTGGACAGGTCGATCTACGAGCAGTACTTC	CAWSVLDRSIYEQYF
.	TRBV7-9	13	.	TRBJ1-3	TGTGCCAGCAGCTTAGGAGGGGGAAACACCATATATTTT	CASSLGGGNTIYF
.	TRBV5-1	15	.	TRBJ2-6	TGCGCCAGCAGCTTGGCCGTGTCTGGGGCCAACGTCCTGACTTTC	CASSLAVSGANVLTF
.	TRBV27	14	few	TRBJ2-5	TGTGCCAGCAGTTTCTACAGGTCACAAGAGACCCAGTACTTC	CASSFYRSQETQYF
.	TRBV6-6	14	.	TRBJ1-1	TGTGCCAGCAACCTACAGAGCCTGAACACTGAAGCTTTCTTT	CASNLQSLNTEAFF
.	TRBV28	14	.	TRBJ2-2	TGTGCCAGCAGCTCTCTGGGAGACACCGGGGAGCTGTTTTTT	CASSSLGDTGELFF
TRBD1	TRBV28	16	.	TRBJ2-3	TGTGCCAGCAGTTGGCCGGACAGGGGGCGGACAGATACGCAGTATTTT	CASSWPDRGRTDTQYF
.	TRBV7-6	16	few	TRBJ2-5	TGTGCCAGCAGCACCCGTACAGGGAGGGTTCGGGAGACCCAGTACTTC	CASSTRTGRVRETQYF
.	TRBV18	14	.	TRBJ1-4	TGTGCCAGCTCACCACCAGGGGGATCTGAAAAACTGTTTTTT	CASSPPGGSEKLFF
.	TRBV6-1	11	.	TRBJ1-1	TGTGCCAGCAGGGGAGGGACTGAAGCTTTCTTT	CASRGGTEAFF
.	TRBV6-1	14	few	TRBJ1-2	TGTGCCAGCAGCCCCCCCGAGCGGGGCTATGGCTACACCTTC	CASSPPERGYGYTF
.	TRBV27	12	.	TRBJ2-7	TGTGCCAGCAGTTTAACGGGAGAAGAGCAGTACTTC	CASSLTGEEQYF
TRBD2	TRBV4-1	15	few	TRBJ2-1	TGCGCCAGCAGCCAGGGCGGGGGGGCCTACAATGAGCAGTTCTTC	CASSQGGGAYNEQFF
TRBD1	TRBV2	15	.	TRBJ1-5	TGTGCCAGCAGTCCACAGGGGGCTGGCAATCAGCCCCAGCATTTT	CASSPQGAGNQPQHF
.	TRBV19	13	.	TRBJ1-1	TGTGCCAGTTCAGGGTTCGGTGGTACTGAAGCTTTCTTT	CASSGFGGTEAFF
TRBD2	TRBV2	18	few	TRBJ2-3	TGTGCCAGCAGGAGGGGGACTAGCGGGGGGGTAAGCACAGATACGCAGTATTTT	CASRRGTSGGVSTDTQYF
.	TRBV6-5	12	few	TRBJ1-1	TGTGCCAGCCGAAGGGGAGGCACTGAAGCTTTCTTT	CASRRGGTEAFF
.	TRBV25-1	14	.	TRBJ1-5	TGTGCCAGCAGTGCAGGGAATAGCAATCAGCCCCAGCATTTT	CASSAGNSNQPQHF
.	TRBV29-1	13	.	TRBJ2-7	TGCAGCGTTCCCCGACAGAACTCCTACGAGCAGTACTTC	CSVPRQNSYEQYF
.	TRBV27	13	once	TRBJ1-2	TGTGCCAGCAGTTTATACGGGGGGAGCGGCTACACCTTC	CASSLYGGSGYTF
.	TRBV27	14	once	TRBJ1-2	TGTGCCAGCAGTTTCTCTACAGGGAACTATGGCTACACCTTC	CASSFSTGNYGYTF
TRBD1	TRBV6-6	15	.	TRBJ2-7	TGTGCCAGCAGTTACGACAGGACAGGTAGTTACGAGCAGTACTTC	CASSYDRTGSYEQYF
.	TRBV19	14	.	TRBJ1-5	TGTGCCAGTAGTCCCGGGGGGCGAAATCAGCCCCAGCATTTT	CASSPGGRNQPQHF
TRBD1	TRBV27	14	.	TRBJ2-4	TGTGCCAGCAGTTCGACAGGGTCCAAAAACATTCAGTACTTC	CASSSTGSKNIQYF
.	TRBV2	14	.	TRBJ2-7	TGTGCCAGCAGTGAGTCCGGGTCCCCATCCGAGCAGTACTTC	CASSESGSPSEQYF
.	TRBV28	15	.	TRBJ1-4	TGTGCCAGCAGTCCTCCCGGGGGGGGATTCGAAAAACTGTTTTTT	CASSPPGGGFEKLFF
.	TRBV5-1	14	.	TRBJ2-7	TGCGCCAGCAGCTTGGAGGGGCAGCGCTACGAGCAGTACTTC	CASSLEGQRYEQYF
TRBD2	TRBV7-3	14	.	TRBJ2-1	TGTGCCAGCAGCTCTAGCGGGAGGGCGGTTGAGCAGTTCTTC	CASSSSGRAVEQFF
.	TRBV6-6	13	.	TRBJ1-3	TGTGCCAGCAGTCGAGAGGGTGGAAACACCATATATTTT	CASSREGGNTIYF
.	TRBV27	14	.	TRBJ1-5	TGTGCCAGCAGTTCCCCGGGGAGAAATCAGCCCCAGCATTTT	CASSSPGRNQPQHF
.	TRBV30	15	.	TRBJ1-2	TGTGCCTGGATCCGGGCCCAGGGAGGGTCTTATGGCTACACCTTC	CAWIRAQGGSYGYTF
.	TRBV14	16	.	TRBJ2-5	TGTGCCAGCAGCCTAAGGAGGGCAGCGGCACAAGAGACCCAGTACTTC	CASSLRRAAAQETQYF
TRBD2	TRBV7-9	13	.	TRBJ2-7	TGTGCCAGCAGCCTTACTAGCGACTACGAGCAGTACTTC	CASSLTSDYEQYF